This is a list of T cell receptor beta chains from one sample in a study of blood T cell repertoires in COVID-19. The repertoire was sequenced with immunoSEQ multiplex PCR; TCRdb's copy has only in-frame clones and lacks some. The table lists about 320,000 clones, approximately 89% of them singletons. The sample taken for sequencing was peripheral blood. The receptors shown here come from a woman in her 30s with COVID-19, enrolled during active disease. Both conserved end residues are part of each CDR3. D genes are given only for firm matches. Some rows have no size entry. The others give once, few or many, or a class for an expanded clone.

clone_size,v_call,d_call,j_call,cdr3_nt,cdr3_aa
-,TRBV7-9,TRBD1,TRBJ2-7,TGTGCCAGCAGCTCAGTATTGGGACAGGGCGGCGGCGAGCAGTACTTC,CASSSVLGQGGGEQYF
-,TRBV5-1,-,TRBJ1-1,TGCGCCAGCAGCTTAGCCGGGAACACTGAAGCTTTCTTT,CASSLAGNTEAFF
-,TRBV4-1,-,TRBJ1-1,TGCGCCAGCAGCCAAGGGATCCCAACACAGGGTCTGGCTGAAGCTTTCTTT,CASSQGIPTQGLAEAFF
-,TRBV6-5,-,TRBJ1-1,TGTGCCAGCACCTGGTCTACAGGGTATCCCACTGAAGCTTTCTTT,CASTWSTGYPTEAFF
few,TRBV2,TRBD1,TRBJ1-2,TGTGCCAGCAGTGGGGGACAGATCTATGGCTACACCTTC,CASSGGQIYGYTF
-,TRBV9,-,TRBJ1-2,TGTGCCAGCAGCGTTGGAGGGATTACATATGGCTACACCTTC,CASSVGGITYGYTF
-,TRBV3-1/TRBV3-2,-,TRBJ1-2,TGTGCCAGCAGCCAAGTATATGGGGCCTATGGCTACACCTTC,CASSQVYGAYGYTF
-,TRBV5-6,TRBD1,TRBJ2-7,TGTGCCAGCAGCTTTGGACAGGGGTCCTACGAGCAGTACTTC,CASSFGQGSYEQYF
-,TRBV7-9,-,TRBJ1-2,TGTGCCAGCAGCTTTAACGGTTTCTATGGCTACACCTTC,CASSFNGFYGYTF
-,TRBV10-2,-,TRBJ2-2,TGCGCCAGCAGTAACCGGGACAACGGCGGGGAGCTGTTTTTT,CASSNRDNGGELFF
-,TRBV7-6,-,TRBJ2-7,TGTGCCAGCAGCTTGGGCCAGCACTACGAGCAGTACTTC,CASSLGQHYEQYF
-,TRBV19,TRBD1,TRBJ2-7,TGTGCCAGTAGAAAAGGACAGGACTCCTACGAGCAGTACTTC,CASRKGQDSYEQYF